This TCR beta chain came from a study of neurological immune-mediated disorders. V was shortened by 6 bases and J by 2 bases, with 23 bases between the two germline ends. The germline V gene has CDR1 MNHEY and CDR2 SMNVEV (reference sequence). The CDR3 consists of 17 residues. This clonotype was found many times. MiXCR was run by TCRdb on the 5' RACE reads, yielding one entry per CDR3 protein. Of about 55,000 distinct CDR3 sequences detected, approximately 4.1% appear once; the ten largest clones hold 2.5% to 3%. The clonotype originates from a man aged 50-60 years with multiple sclerosis. The material sequenced was PBMCs. This chain links TRBV27 with TRBJ2-7, with D possibly being TRBD1 (6 bases). CDR3 nucleotide sequence: TGTGCCAGCAGCAAGCGACCCCAAGCAGGGGTGGCCTACGAGCAGTACTTC. Residues: CASSKRPQAGVAYEQYF.